The present TCR beta chain was sequenced within a study of beta chain features in type 1 diabetes (dated by TCRdb to about 2018). Concerning the study at large: Mean age, gender distribution, total cell number and subset yield did not differ between patients and healthy donors. The study compared TCRB repertoires of sorted circulating CD4+ T cell subsets between recently diagnosed type 1 diabetes patients and matched healthy donors. A total of around 110,000,000 sorted cells were examined across all samples, and RNA yield correlated strongly with the number of cells per subset. Regulatory and stem cell-like memory subsets were obtained from only 8 patients and roughly eight healthy donors, while naive and central memory subsets were obtained from all 30 or so donors.

Points the paper makes about the study in general: Because cDNA was sequenced instead of genomic DNA, activated cells with high expression could be over-represented, although the groups did not differ in activation or CD3 levels. PCR might favor shorter templates, but patient and control samples were amplified and corrected together, so any skew would affect both groups equally. Because small numbers of individuals were included in the HLA sub-analyses, any influence of HLA type on TCRB rearrangement was left unresolved. The naive, central memory and regulatory TCRB repertoires appeared to resemble one another more closely among patients than among healthy donors. At VDJ recombination sites, patients with type 1 diabetes made fewer insertions and deleted more nucleotides, a pattern implying thymic rearrangement abnormalities. A moderate but significant shortening of TCRB CDR3 length was observed in type 1 diabetes patients in all four CD4+ subsets.

A single peripheral blood draw of about 120 mL on average was collected from each donor into heparinised tubes. A BD FACSAria II and a panel including CD45RO, CCR7, CD25, CD127, CD95 and CD27 were used to sort naive, central memory, regulatory and stem cell-like memory CD4+ T cells. A purity above 98% was achieved for all sorted populations. PBMCs were separated immediately by Lymphoprep density gradient centrifugation and were stained directly, without being cultured. To minimize batch effects, samples were stained and sorted in pairs, one healthy donor with one patient per experiment. All of the isolated RNA was reverse transcribed with the High Capacity cDNA Reverse Transcription Kit, so expressed TCRB transcripts were sequenced. Naive, central memory and regulatory T cell samples underwent deep immunoSEQ sequencing, averaging approximately 3.3 million total reads per sample. Sorted cells were lysed in RLT buffer and RNA was extracted with DNase-treated RNeasy Micro or Mini kits, depending on cell number. To prevent cross-contamination, each cell subset was processed individually, whereas patient and healthy donor samples were processed jointly. The immunoSEQ multiplex PCR was used to amplify TCRB sequences from cDNA, yielding 87-bp fragments that span the CDR3 region. Sequencing of the amplicons was done on the Illumina HiSeq platform. In the paper's pipeline: Synthetic template baselines were used to correct PCR bias computationally, reads within Hamming distance 2 were collapsed together, and singletons that could not be merged were discarded. Reads were aligned against IMGT so that V, D and J genes, CDR3 length and insertions or deletions at six rearrangement sites could be assigned. Clonotype counts were normalized to sorted cell number within each subset before computing true diversity and Gini coefficients with the tcR R package. The overlap coefficient, calculated on TCRB nucleotide sequences, was used to measure repertoire sharing. Out-of-frame TCRB sequences from naive cells were analyzed to stand in for the pre-selection repertoire. Imported from immuneACCESS, the table was reduced by TCRdb to in-frame sequences with V and J called. These copies leave out some clones; in studies compared against another copy, an unresolved V gene accounts for under half, and the cause of the remainder is not known. V and J calls and clone size are given by that table; D and trimming were obtained from the DNA. Recorded for this sample are about 250,000 clones; 13% to 15% of them occurred a single time. About 0.03% of the sample comes from the top ten.

The CDR3 sequence holds 15 residues, the cysteine and phenylalanine included. Only the CDR3 part of the read is kept: 45 bases, read in frame from the first base. The germline V gene sets CDR1 to KGHSH and CDR2 to LQKENI. The V end loses 3 bases and the J end loses 0 bases, and a stretch of 6 bases separates them. With respect to this clone: Its specific antigen is unknown. No much larger clone exists at a distance of one base, and base qualities are not known. Other DNA sequences of this sample code for an identical CDR3.

The chain employs TRBV18 and TRBJ1-6, with the identity of the D gene unclear. This clonotype was obtained from a woman aged 40 to 49 in good health. The material sequenced was naive CD4+ T cells from blood. The label giving this sample's cell subset or site can be read as: true naive CD4+ T cells. The CDR3 protein sequence reads: CASSPSSSYNSPLHF. The DNA reads as follows: TGTGCCAGCTCACCTTCTAGCTCCTATAATTCACCCCTCCACTTT. With the rest looked up from the reference TRBV18 and TRBJ1-6 genes rather than sequenced, the full variable domain is NAGVMQNPRHLVRRRGQEARLRCSPMKGHSHVYWYRQLPEEGLKFMVYLQKENIIDESGMPKERFSAEFPKEGPSILRIQQVVRGDSAAYFCASSPSSSYNSPLHFGNGTRLTVT.